The T cell receptor beta chain under discussion was sequenced for a study of T cells after yellow fever vaccination. For the study at large: Fractions of low cell number were prepared using SMART-Seq v4 Ultra Low Input.

In its sample, this clonotype was seen many times. UMIs were added to TCR cDNA along with a universal primer site when it was made by 5'RACE template switching. TCRdb redid the calling of the 5' RACE reads with MiXCR, one entry per CDR3 protein. The repertoire holds about 29,000 distinct CDR3 sequences, with more than 5% as singletons. The source material was CD8+ T cells sorted from PBMCs, sampled 10 days after the yellow fever booster vaccination. This sequence originates from a man aged 25-45 years who received the YFV17D yellow fever vaccine.

CDR3 amino acids: CASSQGTGGEETQYF. The CDR3 DNA reads as TGCGCCAGCAGCCAAGGGACCGGGGGCGAAGAGACCCAGTACTTC. V and J are TRBV4-1 and TRBJ2-5; either TRBD1 or TRBD2 may supply D (6 bases each). From germline, CDR1 is MGHRA and CDR2 YSYEKL. V gave up 1 base and J gave up 3 bases, with 12 bases separating them. The CDR3 is 15 amino acids.